This record concerns one T cell receptor (beta chain) sequence. It lacks a known antigen. No base qualities exist here, and no much larger clone lies one base off it. The CDR3 contains 13 residues, cysteine and phenylalanine counted. Of all the DNA, just the CDR3 is kept, 39 bases in frame from base 1. Trimming costs V 4 bases and J 4 bases, and their ends lie 11 bases apart. The CDR1 and CDR2 encoded by the germline V gene are SGHRS and YFSETQ. These data originate in a study of T cell changes during pregnancy in multiple sclerosis (dated by TCRdb to about 2019). General notes on the study: The study looked at changes in the T cell repertoire across pregnancy in women with multiple sclerosis.

The method was the immunoSEQ multiplex PCR assay. The table was pulled from immuneACCESS by TCRdb, which kept in-frame rearrangements only. Such tables lose some clones; where checked, under half of the loss comes from unresolved V genes, and the rest has no known cause. The table for this sample lists 70,000 to 95,000 clones; 85% to 95% of them were counted only once. Over 2% of the sample rests with the top ten. The receptor was isolated from a female donor with multiple sclerosis, enrolled in a pregnancy study. The sequenced sample was peripheral blood, obtained in the second trimester of pregnancy. The chain links TRBV5-1 with TRBJ1-1; the D gene identity is not certain. CDR3 loop: CASSPPRGTEAFF. The DNA sequence is given as TGCGCCAGCAGCCCCCCCCGGGGCACTGAAGCTTTCTTT.